These 2 T cell receptor beta chains were all obtained from the same sample, sequenced in a study of shared clonotypes between healthy human individuals. Sequencing used immunoSEQ multiplex PCR; TCRdb keeps in-frame clones, though not all of them. The repertoire holds approximately 2.5 million clones, with around 90% as singletons. The sample consisted of naive CD4+ T cells sorted from blood. Subset given: CD45RA+ positively selected. The receptors derive from a young man in good health.

V gene TRBV18 combines with J gene TRBJ2-1, with 7 bases matching TRBD2. CDR3 length equals 15 residues. The V gene end was trimmed by 3 bases and the J gene end by 9 bases; junction bases not matched to a gene: 11. Per germline, CDR1 KGHSH and CDR2 LQKENI. The CDR3 is CASSPAGEGQGEQFF. The CDR3 DNA follows: TGTGCCAGCTCACCTGCGGGGGAGGGCCAAGGTGAGCAGTTCTTC.

The V gene is TRBV11-2, the J gene TRBJ2-7; D may correspond to TRBD1 or TRBD2 (6 bases each). The CDR3 is made up of 16 amino acids. The germline V and J ends were trimmed by 1 base and 2 bases, with 15 bases remaining between them. Germline lookup yields CDR1 SGHAT and CDR2 FQNNGV. CDR3 nucleotides: TGTGCCAGCAGCTTAGGGGGGGCCGGGGGCCCCTACGAGCAGTACTTC. It codes for CASSLGGAGGPYEQYF.